These 18 T cell receptor beta chains came from one sample sequenced in a study of neurological immune-mediated disorders. TCRdb passed the 5' RACE reads through MiXCR, listing each CDR3 protein once. The data contain around 44,000 distinct CDR3 sequences, roughly 2.5% of them seen just once; the ten biggest clones take up approximately 12%. Sample: PBMCs. Source of these receptors: a man between 25 and 39 years old with multiple sclerosis.

This clonotype was found many times. This chain uses TRBV7-9 with TRBJ2-3; no clear D gene. The CDR3 is made up of 14 amino acids. Between the trimmed V and J ends, which lost 1 base and 0 bases, there was a span of 5 bases. Germline V gene lookup returns CDR1 SEHNR and CDR2 FQNEAQ (reference sequence). The CDR3 nucleotides are TGTGCCAGCAGCTTAGACCCGAGCACAGATACGCAGTATTTT. Translating gives CASSLDPSTDTQYF.

This clonotype was detected ten times or more. The rearrangement uses TRBV7-9 and TRBJ1-1; TRBD1 matches at 8 bases. Germline V CDR1 and CDR2: SEHNR, FQNEAQ (reference sequence). The V and J ends lost 3 bases and 4 bases, in that order; junction bases with no gene match: 7. CDR3 length equals 15 residues. The CDR3 here is CASSLRQGRTTEAFF. CDR3 nucleotide sequence: TGTGCCAGCAGCTTGAGACAGGGGAGGACCACTGAAGCTTTCTTT. The variable domain in full, with the rest retrieved from reference TRBV7-9 and TRBJ1-1, is DTGVSQNPRHKITKRGQNVTFRCDPISEHNRLYWYRQTLGQGPEFLTYFQNEAQLEKSRLLSDRFSAERPKGSFSTLEIQRTEQGDSAMYLCASSLRQGRTTEAFFGQGTRLTVV.

The table lists this clonotype with many counts. The V call is TRBV7-2, the J call TRBJ2-7; TRBD2 matches 13 bases. With V trimmed by 1 base and J by 3 bases, 6 bases remained unmatched. The CDR3 consists of 17 residues. In germline, CDR1 is SGHTA, CDR2 FQGNSA. CDR3 nucleotide sequence: TGTGCCAGCAGCTTAGTGGGGACTAGCGGGAAAAACTACGAGCAGTACTTC. Protein product: CASSLVGTSGKNYEQYF. Using reference TRBV7-2 and TRBJ2-7 for the parts outside the CDR3, the full variable domain is GAGVSQSPSNKVTEKGKDVELRCDPISGHTALYWYRQSLGQGLEFLIYFQGNSAPDKSGLPSDRFSAERTGGSVSTLTIQRTQQEDSAVYLCASSLVGTSGKNYEQYFGPGTRLTVT.

This clonotype was seen at least ten times. The rearrangement joins TRBV20-1 to TRBJ1-1, with a possible D match to TRBD1 (5 bases). Germline CDR1 reads DFQATT; CDR2 reads SNEGSKA (reference sequence). This CDR3 has 13 residues. The V gene lost 6 bases and the J gene lost 1 base, with 12 bases spanning the gap. DNA for the CDR3: TGCAGTGCCCACAGGACTTCGAACACTGAAGCTTTCTTT. It specifies CSAHRTSNTEAFF.

The CDR3 loop is CASSRKGQGPLRAGELFF. The CDR3 DNA is TGTGCCAGCAGCCGAAAGGGACAGGGGCCCCTGAGGGCCGGGGAGCTGTTTTTT. The chain is built from TRBV3-1 and TRBJ2-2; 10 bases map to TRBD1. CDR3 length: 18 residues. Germline CDR1 reads LGHDT; CDR2 reads YNNKEL (reference sequence). The V segment lost 4 bases and the J segment 6 bases; nucleotides outside the gene matches: 14.

This clonotype occurred many times. The rearrangement uses TRBV28 and TRBJ1-2, with 9 bases fitting TRBD1. J gave up 1 base and V 6 bases, and 12 bases lay outside the gene matches. This CDR3 region has 17 residues. Germline-derived CDR1 and CDR2 are MDHEN and SYDVKM. The CDR3 here is CASSPGTGSANNYGYTF. DNA for the CDR3: TGTGCCAGCAGCCCCGGGACAGGGAGCGCGAATAACTATGGCTACACCTTC.

This clonotype was picked up many times. The J gene is TRBJ2-7, the V gene TRBV27, with no clear D. V was shortened by 3 bases and J by 2 bases, with 11 bases between the two germline ends. Germline V CDR1 and CDR2: MNHEY, SMNVEV (reference sequence). The CDR3 is 14 residues long. CDR3 in DNA: TGTGCCAGCAGTTTTTATGGGGATACCTACGAGCAGTACTTC. As protein: CASSFYGDTYEQYF.

This clonotype was found many times. The chain carries TRBV10-2 and TRBJ2-2, with unresolved D. Trimming shortened V by 6 bases and J by 3 bases, and 2 bases separated the two germline ends. Germline loops: CDR1 WSHSY, CDR2 SAAADI. This CDR3 spans 11 amino acids. The CDR3 coding sequence is TGCGCCAGCAGCTACACCGGGGAGCTGTTTTTT. It translates to CASSYTGELFF.

Of note for this clonotype: No conserved phenylalanine or tryptophan is present at the end of the CDR3, so a read error is the likely explanation. The chain couples TRBV6-5 to TRBJ1-1; 7 bases are a match to TRBD1. This CDR3 is 13 amino acids long. Germline V gene lookup returns CDR1 MNHEY and CDR2 SVGAGI. Unmatched junction bases numbered 7, after V lost 7 bases and J lost 5 bases. The chain's CDR3 is CASNLQGSTEAFN. CDR3 bases: TGTGCCAGCAACCTACAGGGGAGTACTGAAGCTTTCAAT.

This clonotype has a count of ten or more. The gene calls are TRBV18 and TRBJ2-3; TRBD1 matches at 10 bases. The germline V gene has CDR1 KGHSH and CDR2 LQKENI. V lost 3 bases to trimming and J lost 2 bases; unmatched junction nucleotides: 8. The CDR3 is 17 amino acids. As DNA, the CDR3 is TGTGCCAGCTCACCCCAGCGGGACAGGGGACCCACAGATACGCAGTATTTT. Protein sequence: CASSPQRDRGPTDTQYF.

This clonotype has at least ten counts. The gene calls are TRBV12-3 or TRBV12-4 and TRBJ1-5; D is perhaps TRBD1 (6 bases). V gave up 6 bases and J gave up 4 bases, with 13 bases separating them. This CDR3 comprises 14 residues. The CDR3 DNA reads as TGTGCCAGCAGCCAAGGACAGTGGAATCAGCCCCAGCATTTT. Amino acids: CASSQGQWNQPQHF.

This clonotype was recorded at least ten times. V usage is TRBV4-3 and J usage is TRBJ2-1; D is unresolved. The CDR3 has 14 residues. V was cut by 0 bases and J by 9 bases, with 12 bases left in between. The germline V gene has CDR1 LGHNA and CDR2 YSLEER. The CDR3 bases are TGCGCCAGCAGCCAAGATCCTAGAAATCGTGAGCAGTTCTTC. Amino acids: CASSQDPRNREQFF.

The sample holds many counts of this clonotype. The chain is built from TRBV29-1 and TRBJ2-7, with a possible D match to TRBD1 (6 bases). The CDR3 length is 13 residues. The germline gives CDR1 SQVTM, CDR2 ANQGSEA. V lost 7 bases to trimming and J lost 2 bases, with 15 bases between them. The CDR3 coding sequence is TGCAGCGCAACAGGGTGGGGTCCCTACGAGCAGTACTTC. Translation: CSATGWGPYEQYF.

Many counts were recorded for this clonotype. This chain connects TRBV5-1 to TRBJ1-2, with 8 nucleotides matching TRBD1. The trim removed 4 bases at V and 2 bases at J, leaving 4 bases unmatched. From germline, CDR1 is SGHRS and CDR2 YFSETQ. The CDR3 is made up of 14 amino acids. The DNA of the CDR3 is TGCGCCAGCAGCCCTGGACAGGGAAACTATGGCTACACCTTC. This gives the protein CASSPGQGNYGYTF.

The table lists this clonotype with many counts. The chain is built from TRBV3-1 and TRBJ2-5; the match to TRBD2 covers 12 bases. J gave up 2 bases and V 0 bases, and 4 bases lay outside the gene matches. Germline values: CDR1 LGHDT, CDR2 YNNKEL (reference sequence). The CDR3 sequence is 17 residues long. The CDR3, as DNA: TGTGCCAGCAGCCAAGATCCTACTAGCGGGGGGCAAGAGACCCAGTACTTC. Amino acids: CASSQDPTSGGQETQYF.

This clonotype was seen ten or more times. The chain employs TRBV15 and TRBJ2-5; 8 bases line up with TRBD2. Germline V gene sequence: CDR1 LNHNV, CDR2 YYDKDF (reference sequence). CDR3 length: 13 residues. V was pared by 3 bases and J by 5 bases, with 2 bases of the junction left unmatched. DNA of the CDR3: TGTGCCACCAGCAGTTGGACTAGCGAGACCCAGTACTTC. This gives the protein CATSSWTSETQYF.

Ten or more counts support this clonotype. The chain combines TRBV11-2 with TRBJ2-7; a weak D match, TRBD2 (6 bases). CDR1 is SGHAT, CDR2 FQNNGV, per germline. Trimming took off 0 bases at V and 4 bases at J, with 13 bases between the two ends. The CDR3 has 15 amino acids. CDR3 DNA: TGTGCCAGCAGCTTAGATCCGGGAGCAGTGTACGAGCAGTACTTC. Its translation: CASSLDPGAVYEQYF.

This clonotype has a count of ten or more. This chain joins TRBV20-1 and TRBJ2-7, with no clear D. The length of the CDR3 is 12 residues. Trimming took off 3 bases at V and 0 bases at J, with 6 bases between the two ends. Germline CDR1 reads DFQATT; CDR2 reads SNEGSKA (reference sequence). CDR3 loop: CSASSHSYEQYF. In DNA, the CDR3 is TGCAGTGCTAGTTCCCACTCCTACGAGCAGTACTTC.